Here is one TCR beta chain with its context. Its antigen specificity is not known. One base away there is no much larger clone; base qualities are not given. The data belong to a study of control samples from healthy donors and cancer patients (dated by TCRdb to 2018 to 2021). Library construction relied on the immunoSEQ multiplex PCR assay. Sourced from immuneACCESS, this table was stored by TCRdb with only in-frame sequences that have V and J called. A share of the clones is absent; for the studies checked, an unresolved V gene accounts for under half, and the remainder has no known explanation. Across this sample there are about 100,000 clones, with about 90% seen only once. Of the sample, about a sixth falls within the top ten clones. The junction shows trimming of 7 bases on V and 6 bases on J, and the gene matches do not reach 5 bases of it. Sequences SNHLY (CDR1) and FYNNEI (CDR2) are obtained from the germline V gene. CDR3 length: 13 amino acids, cysteine to phenylalanine. Only the CDR3 region is kept as DNA, spanning 39 bases read in frame from base 1.

This sequence originates from a woman in her fifties or sixties in good health. Recombination joined TRBV2 with TRBJ2-1, with 8 middle bases fitting TRBD2. Sequencing was performed on blood. The sequenced DNA: TGTGCCAGCAAAGCGGGAGAGGGCAATGAGCAGTTCTTC. It translates as CASKAGEGNEQFF.